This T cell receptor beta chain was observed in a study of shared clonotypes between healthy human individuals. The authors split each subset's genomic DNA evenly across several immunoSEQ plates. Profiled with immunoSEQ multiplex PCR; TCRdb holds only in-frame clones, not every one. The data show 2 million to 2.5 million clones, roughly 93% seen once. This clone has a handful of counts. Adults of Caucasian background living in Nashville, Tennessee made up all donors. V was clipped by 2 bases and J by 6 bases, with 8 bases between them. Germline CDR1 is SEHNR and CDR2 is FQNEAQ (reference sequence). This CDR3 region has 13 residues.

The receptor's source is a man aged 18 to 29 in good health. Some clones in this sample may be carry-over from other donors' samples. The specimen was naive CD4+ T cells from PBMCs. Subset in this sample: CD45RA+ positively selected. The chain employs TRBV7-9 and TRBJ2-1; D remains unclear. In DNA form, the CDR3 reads TGTGCCAGCAGCTTACCCGACACCAATGAGCAGTTCTTC. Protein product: CASSLPDTNEQFF.